This passage covers 17 T cell receptor beta chains from one sample sequenced in a study of T cell changes during pregnancy in multiple sclerosis. Measured with immunoSEQ multiplex PCR; TCRdb has only the in-frame clones, and not every one. This sample has approximately 90,000 clones, with 85% to 95% found just once. The source was peripheral blood, collected after pregnancy. The receptor set was obtained from a female donor with multiple sclerosis, enrolled in a pregnancy study.

The chain carries TRBV29-1 and TRBJ1-2; 8 bases fit TRBD1. CDR1 SQVTM and CDR2 ANQGSEA come from the germline V gene. The CDR3 sequence is 12 residues long. V gave up 4 bases and J gave up 4 bases; unmatched junction bases: 2. The CDR3 DNA reads as TGCAGCGTTGGACAGGGGAGCTATGGCTACACCTTC. This translates into CSVGQGSYGYTF. Full variable domain (outside the CDR3, taken from reference TRBV29-1 and TRBJ1-2): SAVISQKPSRDICQRGTSLTIQCQVDSQVTMMFWYRQQPGQSLTLIATANQGSEATYESGFVIDKFPISRPNLTFSTLTVSNMSPEDSSIYLCSVGQGSYGYTFGSGTRLTVV.

This clone has a single count. The CDR3 here is CASSEGLAGVHEQYF. In DNA, the CDR3 is TGCGCCAGCAGCGAGGGACTAGCGGGAGTCCACGAGCAGTACTTC. V gene TRBV5-1 combines with J gene TRBJ2-7, with 14 bases that match TRBD2. Germline lookup yields CDR1 SGHRS and CDR2 YFSETQ. The CDR3 is 15 amino acids. V was pared by 4 bases and J by 5 bases, with 5 bases of the junction left unmatched.

The CDR3 DNA is TGTGCCAGTAGTATACTCTGGGGGGAGGATGGCTACACCTTC. Translation: CASSILWGEDGYTF. The chain recombines TRBV19 with TRBJ1-2; a possible D gene is TRBD1 (5 bases). This CDR3 region has 14 residues. Trimming cost V 2 bases and J 6 bases, with 13 bases left between them. CDR1 LNHDA and CDR2 SQIVND come from the germline V gene (reference sequence).

The CDR3 DNA reads TGTGCCAGCTCACCCCGGGGTCATAGCAATCAGCCCCAGCATTTT. As protein: CASSPRGHSNQPQHF. V usage is TRBV18 and J usage is TRBJ1-5, with no clear D. In germline, CDR1 is KGHSH, CDR2 LQKENI. CDR3 length: 15 amino acids. Deletions cut 3 bases from V and 0 bases from J, with 9 bases between.

The chain has TRBV6-4 and TRBJ1-2; possible D gene TRBD1, 5 bases. The ends were cut back, 2 bases at V and 4 bases at J, with 14 bases in the middle. The CDR3 contains 15 residues. Germline loops: CDR1 MRHNA, CDR2 SNTAGT. This chain's CDR3 is CASSDGGANPYGYTF. CDR3 DNA: TGTGCCAGCAGTGACGGAGGGGCGAACCCCTATGGCTACACCTTC.

This clone occurred once. The chain uses TRBV27 and TRBJ1-2, with TRBD1 matching over 9 bases. The V segment lost 3 bases and the J segment 6 bases; nucleotides outside the gene matches: 17. The CDR3 length is 18 residues. Germline V gene sequence: CDR1 MNHEY, CDR2 SMNVEV (reference sequence). In DNA form, the CDR3 reads TGTGCCAGCAGTTTTTCGGTTCGGCGGGACAGGGAAATTGATGGCTACACCTTC. Its protein product is CASSFSVRRDREIDGYTF.

This clone was observed a single time. The chain combines TRBV18 with TRBJ2-1, with TRBD2 identical over 9 bases. Germline CDR1 reads KGHSH; CDR2 reads LQKENI. V shed 3 bases and J 3 bases; nucleotides not matched to a gene: 3. CDR3 length: 15 amino acids. CDR3 coding DNA: TGTGCCAGCTCACCCGCTAGCGGGAACTACAATGAGCAGTTCTTC. It specifies CASSPASGNYNEQFF.

CDR3 sequence reads: CASSEAWQNTEAFF. The CDR3, as DNA: TGTGCCAGCAGTGAAGCATGGCAGAACACTGAAGCTTTCTTT. This chain joins TRBV6-1 and TRBJ1-1, with D unresolved. The V end was cut by 0 bases, the J end by 1 base, with 6 bases between. This CDR3 contains 14 residues. CDR1 MNHNS and CDR2 SASEGT come from the germline V gene.

The V and J genes are TRBV30 and TRBJ1-2, with 9 bases lining up with TRBD1. The CDR3 is made up of 13 amino acids. The V gene's germline CDR1 is GTSNPN and CDR2 SVGIG (reference sequence). V was pared by 3 bases and J by 7 bases, with 6 bases of the junction left unmatched. CDR3 in amino acids: CAWSRGQGIGYTF. The DNA for the CDR3 is TGTGCCTGGAGCCGGGGACAGGGAATTGGCTACACCTTC.

The V and J genes are TRBV7-6 and TRBJ1-2; 8 bases map to TRBD1. There are 14 residues in the CDR3. Looked up from germline, CDR1 is SGHVS and CDR2 is FNYEAQ. The V segment lost 2 bases and the J segment 8 bases; nucleotides outside the gene matches: 7. As DNA, the CDR3 is TGTGCCAGCAGCTTAACCTACAGGGGGGAAGGCTACACCTTC. Its translation: CASSLTYRGEGYTF.

The chain uses TRBV5-1 and TRBJ2-5; no definite D call. There are 12 residues in the CDR3. Germline CDR1 SGHRS, CDR2 YFSETQ. The germline V and J ends were trimmed by 4 bases and 4 bases, with 8 bases remaining between them. CDR3 DNA: TGCGCCAGCAGCCAGGTTCGAGAGACCCAGTACTTC. Protein: CASSQVRETQYF.

This chain connects TRBV7-2 to TRBJ2-2, with TRBD1 matching over 10 bases. CDR1 is SGHTA, CDR2 FQGNSA, per germline. The CDR3 sequence is 17 residues long. V shed 0 bases, J shed 6 bases, and the junction held 7 bases outside the gene matches. As DNA, the CDR3 is TGTGCCAGCAGCTTAGCGAGTCCAGGACAGGGGGCCGGGGAGCTGTTTTTT. This codes for CASSLASPGQGAGELFF.

This chain joins TRBV6-4 and TRBJ2-1, with unresolved D. V dropped 6 bases and J dropped 0 bases, with 12 bases sitting between them. The CDR3 runs 15 residues. Germline lookup yields CDR1 MRHNA and CDR2 SNTAGT. The CDR3 DNA reads as TGTGCCAGCAGGGAAGACACAAGCTCCTACAATGAGCAGTTCTTC. This gives the protein CASREDTSSYNEQFF.

V gene TRBV18 combines with J gene TRBJ2-1, with TRBD1 identical over 8 bases. The CDR3 has 14 amino acids. The germline V gene encodes CDR1 KGHSH and CDR2 LQKENI. V lost 3 bases and J lost 4; bases outside the gene matches: 2. The CDR3 nucleotides read TGTGCCAGCTCACCGAGGACAGGGTACAATGAGCAGTTCTTC. This translates into CASSPRTGYNEQFF. The full variable domain, its missing parts supplied by reference TRBV18 and TRBJ2-1, is NAGVMQNPRHLVRRRGQEARLRCSPMKGHSHVYWYRQLPEEGLKFMVYLQKENIIDESGMPKERFSAEFPKEGPSILRIQQVVRGDSAAYFCASSPRTGYNEQFFGPGTRLTVL.

This clone occurred once. The chain joins TRBV6-6 to TRBJ1-1, with 7 positions matching TRBD1. CDR1 MNHNY and CDR2 SVGAGI come from the germline V gene (reference sequence). The CDR3 runs 13 residues. Trimming cost V 3 bases and J 7 bases; bases outside gene matches: 5. The CDR3: CASSYSQGGEAFF. The CDR3 DNA follows: TGTGCCAGCAGTTATTCCCAGGGGGGTGAAGCTTTCTTT.

The chain recombines TRBV5-1 with TRBJ2-7; a possible D gene is TRBD2 (7 bases). There are 16 residues in the CDR3. V was cut by 3 bases and J by 2 bases, with 18 bases left in between. CDR1 and CDR2 (germline): SGHRS, YFSETQ. This CDR3 reads CASSSGIGGGAYEQYF. The CDR3 DNA reads as TGCGCCAGCAGCTCCGGGATAGGGGGAGGGGCCTACGAGCAGTACTTC.

The chain uses TRBV19 and TRBJ2-1, with TRBD1 matching over 9 bases. Trimming took 6 bases from V and 2 from J; bases not matched to a gene: 5. CDR1 and CDR2 from the germline V gene are LNHDA and SQIVND (reference sequence). The CDR3 contains 15 residues. The CDR3, as DNA: TGTGCCAGTAGGACGGGACAGGGAACCTACAATGAGCAGTTCTTC. Protein: CASRTGQGTYNEQFF. The whole variable domain, filled in from reference TRBV19 and TRBJ2-1, reads DGGITQSPKYLFRKEGQNVTLSCEQNLNHDAMYWYRQDPGQGLRLIYYSQIVNDFQKGDIAEGYSVSREKKESFPLTVTSAQKNPTAFYLCASRTGQGTYNEQFFGPGTRLTVL.